This section outlines one T cell receptor beta chain sequence together with its context. Source study methods: The assay estimated nucleated cells by amplifying reference gene primers. Method: immunoSEQ multiplex PCR; TCRdb's copy keeps in-frame clones and lacks some. The V and J calls and clone size are taken from that table; D and trimming were inferred from the DNA. Of a few hundred thousand clones in the sample, 70% to 90% were seen once. The sample comes from a study of blood T cell repertoires in COVID-19. About the research overall: There were acute and convalescent COVID-19 samples, and they came from the United States, Italy and Spain. Sources were T cells, B-cell-depleted T cells, or PBMCs; the material itself was cDNA or gDNA.

V lost 3 bases and J lost 2, with 16 bases in between. The CDR3 has 16 amino acids. Germline assignment: CDR1 MGHRA and CDR2 YSYEKL. V and J are TRBV4-1 and TRBJ1-2, with D possibly matching TRBD1 (6 bases). This TCR came from a woman in her 70s with acute or convalescent COVID-19. The sequencing sample was made of peripheral blood. The CDR3 protein is CASSQATGTQNYGYTF. The CDR3 DNA follows: TGCGCCAGCAGCCAGGCTACCGGGACACAAAACTATGGCTACACCTTC.